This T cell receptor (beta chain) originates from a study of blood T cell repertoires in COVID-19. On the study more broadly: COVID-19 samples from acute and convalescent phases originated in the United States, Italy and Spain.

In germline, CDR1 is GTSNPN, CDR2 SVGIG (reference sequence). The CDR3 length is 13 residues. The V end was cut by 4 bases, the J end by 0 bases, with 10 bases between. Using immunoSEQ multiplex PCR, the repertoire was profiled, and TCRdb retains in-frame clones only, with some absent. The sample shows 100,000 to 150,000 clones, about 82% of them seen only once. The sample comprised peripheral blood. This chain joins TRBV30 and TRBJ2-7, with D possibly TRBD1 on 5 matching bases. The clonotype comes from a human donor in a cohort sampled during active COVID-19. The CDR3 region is CAWTGQASYEQYF. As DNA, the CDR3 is TGTGCCTGGACCGGACAAGCCTCCTACGAGCAGTACTTC.